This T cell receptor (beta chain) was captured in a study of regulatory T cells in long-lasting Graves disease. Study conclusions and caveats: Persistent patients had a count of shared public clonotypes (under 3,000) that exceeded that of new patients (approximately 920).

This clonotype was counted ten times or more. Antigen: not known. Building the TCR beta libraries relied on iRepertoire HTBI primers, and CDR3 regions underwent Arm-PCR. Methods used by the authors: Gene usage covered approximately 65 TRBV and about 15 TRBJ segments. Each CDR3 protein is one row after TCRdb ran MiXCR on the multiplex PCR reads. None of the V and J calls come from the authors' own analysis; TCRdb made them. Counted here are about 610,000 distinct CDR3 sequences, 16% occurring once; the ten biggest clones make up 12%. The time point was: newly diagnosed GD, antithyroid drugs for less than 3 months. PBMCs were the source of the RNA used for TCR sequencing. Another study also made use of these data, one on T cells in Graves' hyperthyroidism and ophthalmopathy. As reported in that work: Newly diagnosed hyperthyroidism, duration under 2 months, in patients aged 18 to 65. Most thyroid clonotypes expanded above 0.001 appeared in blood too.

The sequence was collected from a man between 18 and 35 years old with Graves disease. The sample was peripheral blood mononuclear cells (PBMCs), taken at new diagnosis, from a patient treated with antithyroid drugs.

The CDR3: CASSLGAGGTDTQYF. CDR3 coding DNA: TGTGCCAGCAGCTTAGGCGCGGGAGGGACAGATACGCAGTATTTT. The chain carries TRBV7-2 and TRBJ2-3; 9 positions agree with TRBD2. The V gene end was trimmed by 1 base and the J gene end by 3 bases; junction bases not matched to a gene: 2. This CDR3 has 15 residues. CDR1 SGHTA and CDR2 FQGNSA come from the germline V gene.